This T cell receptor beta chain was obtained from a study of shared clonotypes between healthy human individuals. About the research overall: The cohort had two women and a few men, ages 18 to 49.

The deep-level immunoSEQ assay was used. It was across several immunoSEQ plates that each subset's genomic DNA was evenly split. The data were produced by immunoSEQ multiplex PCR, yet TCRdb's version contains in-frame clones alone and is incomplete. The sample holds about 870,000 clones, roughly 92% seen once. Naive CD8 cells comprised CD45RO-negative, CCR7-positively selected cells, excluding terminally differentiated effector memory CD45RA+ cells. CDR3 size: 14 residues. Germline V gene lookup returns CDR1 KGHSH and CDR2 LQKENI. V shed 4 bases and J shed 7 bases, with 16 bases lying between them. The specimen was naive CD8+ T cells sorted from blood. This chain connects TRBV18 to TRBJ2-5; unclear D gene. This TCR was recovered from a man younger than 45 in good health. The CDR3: CASSQTGAVGTQYF. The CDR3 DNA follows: TGTGCCAGCTCACAAACGGGTGCTGTAGGGACCCAGTACTTC. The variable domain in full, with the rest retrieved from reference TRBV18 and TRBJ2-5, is NAGVMQNPRHLVRRRGQEARLRCSPMKGHSHVYWYRQLPEEGLKFMVYLQKENIIDESGMPKERFSAEFPKEGPSILRIQQVVRGDSAAYFCASSQTGAVGTQYFGPGTRLLVL.